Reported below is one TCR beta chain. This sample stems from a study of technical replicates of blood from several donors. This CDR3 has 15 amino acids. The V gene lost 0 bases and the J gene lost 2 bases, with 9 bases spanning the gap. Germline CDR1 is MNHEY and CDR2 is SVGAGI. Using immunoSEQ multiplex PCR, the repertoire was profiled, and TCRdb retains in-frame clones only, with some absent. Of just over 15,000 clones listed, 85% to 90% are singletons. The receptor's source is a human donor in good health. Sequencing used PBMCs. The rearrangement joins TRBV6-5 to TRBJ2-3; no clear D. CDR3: CASSYSSSDTDTQYF. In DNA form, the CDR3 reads TGTGCCAGCAGTTACTCGAGCTCTGACACAGATACGCAGTATTTT.